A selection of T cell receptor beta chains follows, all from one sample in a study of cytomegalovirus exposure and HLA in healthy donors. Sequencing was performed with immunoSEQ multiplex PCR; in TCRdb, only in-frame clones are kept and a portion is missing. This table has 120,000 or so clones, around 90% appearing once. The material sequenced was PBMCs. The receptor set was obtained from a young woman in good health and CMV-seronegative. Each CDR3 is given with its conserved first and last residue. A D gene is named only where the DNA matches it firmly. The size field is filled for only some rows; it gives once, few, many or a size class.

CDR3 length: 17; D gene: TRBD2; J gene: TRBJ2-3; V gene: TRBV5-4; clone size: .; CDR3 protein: CASSLAEAGGTTDTQYF; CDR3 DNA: TGTGCCAGCAGCTTGGCCGAAGCGGGAGGCACCACAGATACGCAGTATTTT
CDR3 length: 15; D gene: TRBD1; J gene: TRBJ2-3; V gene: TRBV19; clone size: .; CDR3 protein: CASSVPGQGQHTQYF; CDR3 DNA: TGTGCCAGTAGTGTCCCGGGACAGGGCCAACATACGCAGTATTTT
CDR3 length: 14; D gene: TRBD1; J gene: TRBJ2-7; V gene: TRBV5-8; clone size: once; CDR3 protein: CASSLGTGFYEQYF; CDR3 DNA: TGTGCCAGCAGCTTGGGGACAGGGTTCTACGAGCAGTACTTC
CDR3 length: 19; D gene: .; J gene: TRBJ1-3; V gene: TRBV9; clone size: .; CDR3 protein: CASSVGAPQASSSGNTIYF; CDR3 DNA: TGTGCCAGCAGCGTAGGAGCCCCACAGGCCAGCAGCTCTGGAAACACCATATATTTT
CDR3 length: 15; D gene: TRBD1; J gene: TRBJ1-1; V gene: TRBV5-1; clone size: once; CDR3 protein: CASSPLTGKNTEAFF; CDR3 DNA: TGCGCCAGCAGCCCCTTGACAGGGAAGAACACTGAAGCTTTCTTT
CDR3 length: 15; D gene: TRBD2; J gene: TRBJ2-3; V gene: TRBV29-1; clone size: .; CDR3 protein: CSVLTAGGQRDTQYF; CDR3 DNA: TGCAGCGTGCTAACGGCGGGAGGCCAGCGGGATACGCAGTATTTT
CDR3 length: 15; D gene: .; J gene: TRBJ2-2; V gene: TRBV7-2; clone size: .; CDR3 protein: CASSRTTGPPGELFF; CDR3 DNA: TGTGCCAGCAGCCGGACCACAGGGCCCCCCGGGGAGCTGTTTTTT
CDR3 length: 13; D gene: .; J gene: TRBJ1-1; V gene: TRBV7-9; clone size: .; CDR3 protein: CASSLNRKKEAFF; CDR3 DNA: TGTGCCAGCAGCTTAAACAGAAAGAAAGAAGCTTTCTTT
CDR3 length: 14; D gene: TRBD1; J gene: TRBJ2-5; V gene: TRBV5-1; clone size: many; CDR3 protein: CASSWGQPSGAQYF; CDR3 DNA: TGCGCCAGCAGCTGGGGACAGCCCTCCGGGGCCCAGTACTTC
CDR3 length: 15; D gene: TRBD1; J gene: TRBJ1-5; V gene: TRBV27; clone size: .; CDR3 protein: CASSLDRGGNQPQHF; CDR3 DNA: TGTGCCAGCAGCCTGGACAGGGGGGGCAATCAGCCCCAGCATTTT
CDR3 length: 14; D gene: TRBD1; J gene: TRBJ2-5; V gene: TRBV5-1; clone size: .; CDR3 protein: CASLPGQGKETQYF; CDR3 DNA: TGCGCCAGCCTACCGGGACAGGGTAAAGAGACCCAGTACTTC
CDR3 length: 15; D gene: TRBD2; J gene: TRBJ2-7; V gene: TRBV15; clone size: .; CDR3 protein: CATSRDPGGANEQYF; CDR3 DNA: TGTGCCACCAGCAGAGATCCCGGGGGGGCAAACGAGCAGTACTTC
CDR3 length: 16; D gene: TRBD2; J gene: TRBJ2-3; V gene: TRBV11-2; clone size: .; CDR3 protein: CASSRGTSRNTDTQYF; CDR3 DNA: TGTGCCAGCAGCCGAGGGACTAGCAGAAATACAGATACGCAGTATTTT
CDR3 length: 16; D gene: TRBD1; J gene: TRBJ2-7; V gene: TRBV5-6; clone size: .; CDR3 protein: CASSWSTGGPGYEQYF; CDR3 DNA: TGTGCCAGCAGCTGGTCGACAGGGGGTCCGGGCTACGAGCAGTACTTC
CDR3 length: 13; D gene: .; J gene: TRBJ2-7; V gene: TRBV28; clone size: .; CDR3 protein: CASNRRQIYEQYF; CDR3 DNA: TGTGCCAGCAATAGGCGGCAGATCTACGAGCAGTACTTC
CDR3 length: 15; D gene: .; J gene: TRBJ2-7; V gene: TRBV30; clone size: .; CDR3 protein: CAWSAPVDSVVEQYF; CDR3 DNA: TGTGCCTGGAGTGCCCCAGTCGACTCCGTGGTAGAGCAGTACTTC
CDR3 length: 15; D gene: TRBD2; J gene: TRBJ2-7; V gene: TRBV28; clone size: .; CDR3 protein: CASSLAGGSGYEQYF; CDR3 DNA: TGTGCCAGCAGTTTGGCGGGGGGCTCAGGGTACGAGCAGTACTTC
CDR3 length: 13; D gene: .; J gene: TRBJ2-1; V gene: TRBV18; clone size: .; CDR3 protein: CASSLGPYNEQFF; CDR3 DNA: TGTGCCAGCTCACTTGGGCCTTACAATGAGCAGTTCTTC
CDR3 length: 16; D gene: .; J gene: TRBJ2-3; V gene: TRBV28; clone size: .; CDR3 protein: CASSLTGATSTDTQYF; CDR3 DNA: TGTGCCAGCAGTCTCACTGGGGCCACAAGCACAGATACGCAGTATTTT
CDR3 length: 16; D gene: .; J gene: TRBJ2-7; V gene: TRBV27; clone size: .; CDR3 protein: CASSSHSSPRAYEQYF; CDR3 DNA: TGTGCCAGCAGTTCCCACTCCAGCCCGAGGGCCTACGAGCAGTACTTC
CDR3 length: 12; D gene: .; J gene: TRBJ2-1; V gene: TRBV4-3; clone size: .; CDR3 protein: CASSRAGNEQFF; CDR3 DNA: TGCGCCAGCAGCCGGGCGGGCAATGAGCAGTTCTTC
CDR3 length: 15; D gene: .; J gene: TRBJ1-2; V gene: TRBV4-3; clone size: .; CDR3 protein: CASSQDTNWGDGYTF; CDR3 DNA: TGCGCCAGCAGCCAAGATACCAACTGGGGGGATGGCTACACCTTC
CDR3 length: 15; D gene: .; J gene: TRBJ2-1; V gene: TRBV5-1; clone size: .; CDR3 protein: CASSQQSGSYNEQFF; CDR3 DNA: TGCGCCAGCAGCCAGCAGTCGGGTTCCTACAATGAGCAGTTCTTC
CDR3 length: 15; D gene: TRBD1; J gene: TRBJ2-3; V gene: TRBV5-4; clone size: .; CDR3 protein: CASSLVGRGQDTQYF; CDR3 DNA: TGTGCCAGCAGCTTGGTAGGCAGGGGGCAAGATACGCAGTATTTT